Detailed here is one T cell receptor (beta chain). The antigen remains undetermined. Indicated treatment: approximately 18 received Ad26.COV2.S at low or high dose, single or two shots; roughly 5 received placebo; per-sample allocation not given. Day 63 after the first injection of vaccine or placebo was the sampling time. Donor was an adult aged 18-55 years in Boston. Its platform was an Ad26 vector, and its expressed antigen was Wuhan-strain SARS-CoV-2 spike. The data belong to a study of Ad26.COV2.S vaccination and SARS-CoV-2 variants. Notes on the study in general: Substantial breadth in spike-specific CD8+ and CD4+ T cell responses was reportedly seen after vaccination. There was a possibility that the TCR breadth and depth analyses underestimated total T cell responses.

The assay was immunoSEQ multiplex PCR, and TCRdb's table has in-frame clones only and misses some. Among about 390,000 clones listed, 80% to 95% were seen once. This CDR3 spans 15 amino acids. Trimming pared 0 bases from V and 6 bases from J, leaving 12 bases between. Germline CDR1 reads KGHSH; CDR2 reads LQKENI. This sequence was found in a person aged 18-60 years who received the Ad26.COV2.S COVID-19 vaccine or a placebo. The chain joins TRBV18 to TRBJ2-1; D remains unclear. The input for sequencing was peripheral blood, taken in a trial of Ad26.COV2.S vaccine versus placebo. CDR3 in DNA: TGTGCCAGCTCACCACCGGGTTCCACAGCCAATGAGCAGTTCTTC. This sequence encodes CASSPPGSTANEQFF.